The 18 T cell receptor beta chains listed next were all sequenced from one sample in a study of blood T cell repertoires in COVID-19. Repertoires were generated with immunoSEQ multiplex PCR, while TCRdb's copy carries only in-frame clones and drops some. Of some 150,000 clones detected, 85% to 90% appear once; the ten largest clones hold roughly 3.2%. Input material: peripheral blood. Receptors were obtained from an older woman with active COVID-19.

The rearrangement links TRBV5-4 to TRBJ2-7, with 10 bases aligning to TRBD2. The V and J ends lost 2 bases and 5 bases, in that order; junction bases with no gene match: 4. The CDR3 is 14 amino acids. The germline V gene encodes CDR1 SGHNT and CDR2 YYREEE (reference sequence). In DNA, the CDR3 is TGTGCCAGCAGCTTAACTAGCGGGACCCACGAGCAGTACTTC. Translating it yields CASSLTSGTHEQYF.

This chain joins TRBV6-5 and TRBJ1-2; 7 bases are a match to TRBD1. Germline trimming cut 6 bases from V and 7 bases from J; bases unmatched to any gene: 5. CDR1 is MNHEY, CDR2 SVGAGI, per germline. The CDR3 spans 12 residues. CDR3 residues: CASRFQGGGYTF. For the CDR3, the DNA is TGTGCCAGCAGGTTCCAGGGGGGTGGCTACACCTTC.

The chain employs TRBV18 and TRBJ2-1; 12 bases fit TRBD2. There are 20 residues in the CDR3. Germline trimming cut 3 bases from V and 6 bases from J; bases unmatched to any gene: 18. Germline V gene data show CDR1 as KGHSH and CDR2 as LQKENI. The CDR3 DNA follows: TGTGCCAGCTCACCCCGCTCGGGTAGTTGGACTAGCGGGAAAATCAATGAGCAGTTCTTC. Residues: CASSPRSGSWTSGKINEQFF.

V is TRBV27 and J is TRBJ2-3; tentative D call: TRBD2 (6 bases). Germline-derived CDR1 and CDR2 are MNHEY and SMNVEV (reference sequence). The CDR3 consists of 15 residues. The germline V and J ends were trimmed by 8 bases and 8 bases, with 23 bases remaining between them. The CDR3, as DNA: TGTGCCAGCCTTTCTCGGGACTCGGTCGTCGGTACGCAGTATTTT. Protein: CASLSRDSVVGTQYF.

The rearrangement links TRBV7-6 to TRBJ2-2; TRBD2 matches at 8 bases. Trimming removed 3 bases from V and 7 bases from J; junction bases left unmatched: 7. The CDR3 runs to 15 residues. Looked up from germline, CDR1 is SGHVS and CDR2 is FNYEAQ. The CDR3 DNA sequence: TGTGCCAGCAGCTTTATTAGCGGGAAGGACGGGGAGCTGTTTTTT. Protein sequence: CASSFISGKDGELFF.

The chain uses TRBV4-3 and TRBJ2-5; 11 bases match TRBD1. Germline loops: CDR1 LGHNA, CDR2 YSLEER. V gave up 4 bases and J gave up 5 bases; unmatched junction bases: 12. There are 17 residues in the CDR3. This chain's CDR3 is CASSRFLGQGASETQYF. The CDR3 region has the DNA TGCGCCAGCAGCCGATTCCTTGGACAGGGGGCATCGGAGACCCAGTACTTC.

The chain combines TRBV4-2 with TRBJ1-1, with D perhaps matching TRBD1 (5 bases). V dropped 4 bases and J dropped 1 base, with 10 bases sitting between them. The germline V gene encodes CDR1 LGHNA and CDR2 YNFKEQ. This CDR3 region has 14 residues. CDR3 in DNA: TGTGCCAGCAGCCGACGAGACAGGAACACTGAAGCTTTCTTT. This translates into CASSRRDRNTEAFF.

The chain combines TRBV25-1 with TRBJ1-3; no clear D. The CDR3 runs 13 residues. CDR1 and CDR2 from the germline V gene are MGHDK and SYGVNS. The germline V and J ends were trimmed by 6 bases and 8 bases, with 14 bases remaining between them. The CDR3 coding sequence is TGTGCCAGCAGGAATCCTGGGCGGGACACCATATATTTT. This sequence encodes CASRNPGRDTIYF.

This clone was picked up one time. V is TRBV19 and J is TRBJ1-2; 9 nucleotides agree with TRBD1. CDR3 length: 16 amino acids. Germline CDR1 and CDR2: LNHDA and SQIVND (reference sequence). V dropped 5 bases and J dropped 4; count of bases not matched to a gene: 11. The CDR3 DNA reads as TGTGCCAGTAGTCCCGCCGGGGGACAGGGAAGCTATGGCTACACCTTC. Protein sequence: CASSPAGGQGSYGYTF.

The chain employs TRBV9 and TRBJ1-5; the D gene is possibly TRBD1 (6 bases). Deletions cut 0 bases from V and 4 bases from J, with 11 bases between. The germline V gene has CDR1 SGDLS and CDR2 YYNGEE. The CDR3 covers 15 residues. The CDR3 region has the DNA TGTGCCAGCAGCGTAGGGGGGGGCAAGAATCAGCCCCAGCATTTT. It encodes CASSVGGGKNQPQHF.

The chain combines TRBV28 with TRBJ2-7, with 9 bases matching TRBD1. Trimming cost V 7 bases and J 2 bases; bases outside gene matches: 6. Germline V lookup: CDR1 MDHEN, CDR2 SYDVKM. This CDR3 region has 14 residues. CDR3 DNA sequence: TGTGCCAGCACCTCCGGGACAGGGCCCTACGAGCAGTACTTC. This sequence encodes CASTSGTGPYEQYF.

The gene calls are TRBV28 and TRBJ2-3; D might be TRBD1 (6 bases). Germline CDR1 reads MDHEN; CDR2 reads SYDVKM. Between the trimmed V and J ends, which lost 10 bases and 6 bases, there was a span of 20 bases. This CDR3 contains 14 residues. The CDR3 spells CAILRLGAGDTQYF. CDR3 coding DNA: TGTGCCATCCTGAGGTTGGGGGCCGGGGATACGCAGTATTTT.

V gene TRBV27 combines with J gene TRBJ2-7; TRBD2 matches at 9 bases. J was trimmed by 5 bases and V by 3 bases; bases with no gene match: 11. In germline, CDR1 is MNHEY, CDR2 SMNVEV (reference sequence). CDR3 length equals 16 residues. The CDR3 here is CASSFRGGTSTHEQYF. The CDR3 DNA is TGTGCCAGCAGTTTTCGGGGGGGGACTAGCACCCACGAGCAGTACTTC.

This clone was found once. CDR3 sequence (DNA): TGTGCCACCAGCAGAGTTCAGGGTCCCTACGAGCAGTACTTC. This gives the protein CATSRVQGPYEQYF. The V and J genes are TRBV15 and TRBJ2-7, with a weak D call TRBD1 (5 bases). Trimming left V 1 base short and J 2 bases short, with 9 bases between. CDR3 length: 14 residues. Germline-derived CDR1 and CDR2 are LNHNV and YYDKDF (reference sequence).

The rearrangement links TRBV30 to TRBJ1-2, with D perhaps matching TRBD1 (6 bases). The V gene lost 7 bases and the J gene lost 1 base, with 13 bases spanning the gap. The CDR3 is 13 residues long. Germline V gene data show CDR1 as GTSNPN and CDR2 as SVGIG (reference sequence). CDR3 loop: CASSQGDNYGYTF. The CDR3, as DNA: TGTGCCTCCTCACAGGGAGATAACTATGGCTACACCTTC.

The rearrangement joins TRBV4-2 to TRBJ2-2, with 10 nucleotides matching TRBD2. V lost 1 base and J lost 5; bases outside the gene matches: 4. Germline V CDR1 and CDR2: LGHNA, YNFKEQ. This CDR3 spans 16 amino acids. CDR3 DNA sequence: TGTGCCAGCAGCCAAGGACTAGCGGGTCTTACCGGGGAGCTGTTTTTT. Its protein is CASSQGLAGLTGELFF.

This clone was picked up one time. V is TRBV14 and J is TRBJ2-5, with TRBD2 as a possible D gene (6 bases). This CDR3 has 15 amino acids. Germline CDR1 reads SGHDN; CDR2 reads FVKESK. Trimming removed 6 bases at V and 5 bases at J, with 19 bases between. CDR3 residues: CASRPEGQGGETQYF. The CDR3 DNA follows: TGTGCCAGCAGGCCGGAGGGGCAGGGAGGTGAGACCCAGTACTTC.

V is TRBV3-1 (or the pseudogene TRBV3-2) and J is TRBJ2-2; 7 nucleotides align to TRBD1. Germline CDR1 is LGHDT and CDR2 is YNNKEL (reference sequence). There are 15 residues in the CDR3. The V gene end was trimmed by 2 bases and the J gene end by 4 bases; junction bases not matched to a gene: 4. CDR3 sequence: CASSQLTGTTGELFF. Written as DNA, the CDR3 is TGTGCCAGCAGCCAATTGACAGGGACCACCGGGGAGCTGTTTTTT.